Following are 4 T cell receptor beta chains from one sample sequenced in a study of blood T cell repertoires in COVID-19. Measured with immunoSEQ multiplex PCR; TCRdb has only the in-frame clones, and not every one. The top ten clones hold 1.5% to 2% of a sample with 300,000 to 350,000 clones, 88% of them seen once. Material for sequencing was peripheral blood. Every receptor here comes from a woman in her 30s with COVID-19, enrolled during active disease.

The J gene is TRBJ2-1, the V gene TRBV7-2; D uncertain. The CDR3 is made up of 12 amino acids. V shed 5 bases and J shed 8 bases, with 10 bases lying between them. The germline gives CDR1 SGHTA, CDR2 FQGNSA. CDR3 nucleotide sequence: TGTGCCAGCAGCAGACCCGCGGATGAGCAGTTCTTC. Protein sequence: CASSRPADEQFF. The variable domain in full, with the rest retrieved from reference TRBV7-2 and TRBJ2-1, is GAGVSQSPSNKVTEKGKDVELRCDPISGHTALYWYRQSLGQGLEFLIYFQGNSAPDKSGLPSDRFSAERTGGSVSTLTIQRTQQEDSAVYLCASSRPADEQFFGPGTRLTVL.

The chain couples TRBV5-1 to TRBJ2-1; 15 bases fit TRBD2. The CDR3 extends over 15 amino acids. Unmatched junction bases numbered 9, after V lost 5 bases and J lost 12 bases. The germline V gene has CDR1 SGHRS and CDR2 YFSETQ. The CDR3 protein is CASSSGTSGGMVQFF. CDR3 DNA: TGCGCCAGCAGTTCGGGGACTAGCGGGGGGATGGTGCAGTTCTTC.

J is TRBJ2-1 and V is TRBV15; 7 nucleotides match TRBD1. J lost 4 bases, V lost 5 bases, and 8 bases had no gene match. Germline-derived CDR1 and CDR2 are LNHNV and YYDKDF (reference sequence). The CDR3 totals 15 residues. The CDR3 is CATSAGWDSYNEQFF. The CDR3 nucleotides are TGTGCCACCAGCGCAGGCTGGGACAGTTACAATGAGCAGTTCTTC. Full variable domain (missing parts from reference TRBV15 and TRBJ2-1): DAMVIQNPRYQVTQFGKPVTLSCSQTLNHNVMYWYQQKSSQAPKLLFHYYDKDFNNEADTPDNFQSRRPNTSFCFLDIRSPGLGDTAMYLCATSAGWDSYNEQFFGPGTRLTVL.

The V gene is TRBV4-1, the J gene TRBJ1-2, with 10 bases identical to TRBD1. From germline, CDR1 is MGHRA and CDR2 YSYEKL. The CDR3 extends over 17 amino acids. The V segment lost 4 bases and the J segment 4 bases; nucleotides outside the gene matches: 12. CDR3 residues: CASSPGGTGAASYGYTF. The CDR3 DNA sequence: TGCGCCAGCAGCCCCGGCGGGACAGGGGCCGCTAGCTATGGCTACACCTTC.